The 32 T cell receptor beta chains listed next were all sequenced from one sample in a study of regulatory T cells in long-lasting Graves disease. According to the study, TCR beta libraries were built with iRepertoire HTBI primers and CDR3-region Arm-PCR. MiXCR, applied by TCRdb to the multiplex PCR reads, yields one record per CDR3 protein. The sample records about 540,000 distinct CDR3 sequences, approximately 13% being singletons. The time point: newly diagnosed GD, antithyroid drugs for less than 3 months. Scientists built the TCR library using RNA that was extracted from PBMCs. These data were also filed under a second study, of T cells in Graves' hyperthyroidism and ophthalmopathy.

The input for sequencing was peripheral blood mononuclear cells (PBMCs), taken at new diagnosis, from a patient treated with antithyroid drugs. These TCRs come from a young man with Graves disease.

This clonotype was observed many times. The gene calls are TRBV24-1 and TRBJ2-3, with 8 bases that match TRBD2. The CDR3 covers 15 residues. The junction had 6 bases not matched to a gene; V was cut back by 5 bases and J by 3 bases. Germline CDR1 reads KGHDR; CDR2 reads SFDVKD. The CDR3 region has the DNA TGTGCCACCAGTGTTCCAGCGGGAGAGACAGATACGCAGTATTTT. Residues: CATSVPAGETDTQYF.

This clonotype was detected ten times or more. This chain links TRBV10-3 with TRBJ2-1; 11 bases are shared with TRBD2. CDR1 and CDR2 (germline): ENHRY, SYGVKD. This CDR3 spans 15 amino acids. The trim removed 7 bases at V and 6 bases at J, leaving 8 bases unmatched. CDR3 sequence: CAINQRLAGGNEQFF. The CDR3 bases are TGTGCCATCAATCAACGGCTAGCGGGAGGCAATGAGCAGTTCTTC.

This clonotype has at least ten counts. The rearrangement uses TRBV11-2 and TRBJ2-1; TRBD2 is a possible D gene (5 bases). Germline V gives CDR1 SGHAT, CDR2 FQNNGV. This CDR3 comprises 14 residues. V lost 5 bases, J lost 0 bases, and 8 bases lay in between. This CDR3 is CASSLTSSYNEQFF. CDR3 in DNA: TGTGCCAGCAGCCTTACTAGCTCCTACAATGAGCAGTTCTTC.

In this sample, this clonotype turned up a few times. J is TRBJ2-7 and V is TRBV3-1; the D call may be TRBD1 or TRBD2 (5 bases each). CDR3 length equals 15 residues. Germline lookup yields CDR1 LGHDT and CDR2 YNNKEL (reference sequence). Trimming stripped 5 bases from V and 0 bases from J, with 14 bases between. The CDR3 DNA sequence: TGTGCCAGCAGCATTTCCCGGGGACCCTCCTACGAGCAGTACTTC. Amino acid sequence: CASSISRGPSYEQYF.

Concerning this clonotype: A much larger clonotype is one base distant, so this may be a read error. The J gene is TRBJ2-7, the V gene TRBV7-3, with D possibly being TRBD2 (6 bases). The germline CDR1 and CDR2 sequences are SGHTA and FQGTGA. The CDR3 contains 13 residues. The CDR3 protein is CTSSANRDFGSYF. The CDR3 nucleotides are TGTACCAGCAGCGCCAATCGGGACTTCGGGTCGTACTTC.

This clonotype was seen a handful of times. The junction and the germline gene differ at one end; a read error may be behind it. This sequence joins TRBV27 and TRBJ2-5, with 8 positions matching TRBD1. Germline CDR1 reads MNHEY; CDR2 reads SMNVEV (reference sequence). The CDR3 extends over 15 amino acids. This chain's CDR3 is CAGSSPGQGKETQYF. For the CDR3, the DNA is TGTGCCGGCAGTTCCCCCGGACAGGGCAAAGAGACCCAGTACTTC.

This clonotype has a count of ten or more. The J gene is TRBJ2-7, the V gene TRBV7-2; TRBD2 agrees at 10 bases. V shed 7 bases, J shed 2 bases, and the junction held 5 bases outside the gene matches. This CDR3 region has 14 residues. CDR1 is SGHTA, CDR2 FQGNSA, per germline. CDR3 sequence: CASTVLAGTYEQYF. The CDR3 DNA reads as TGTGCCAGCACTGTACTAGCGGGAACCTACGAGCAGTACTTC.

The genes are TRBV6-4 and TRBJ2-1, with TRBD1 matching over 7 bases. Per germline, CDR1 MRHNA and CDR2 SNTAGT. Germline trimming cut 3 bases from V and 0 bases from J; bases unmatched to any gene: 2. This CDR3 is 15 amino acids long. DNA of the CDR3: TGTGCCAGCAGTGAAACAGGGGACTCCTACAATGAGCAGTTCTTC. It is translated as CASSETGDSYNEQFF.

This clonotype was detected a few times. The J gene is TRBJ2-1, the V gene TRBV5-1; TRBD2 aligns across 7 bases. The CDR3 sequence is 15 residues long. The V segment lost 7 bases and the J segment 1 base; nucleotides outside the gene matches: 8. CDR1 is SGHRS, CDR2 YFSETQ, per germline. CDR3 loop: CASFNSGPSYNEQFF. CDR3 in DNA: TGCGCCAGCTTTAATAGCGGGCCGTCCTACAATGAGCAGTTCTTC. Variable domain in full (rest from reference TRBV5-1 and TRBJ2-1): KAGVTQTPRYLIKTRGQQVTLSCSPISGHRSVSWYQQTPGQGLQFLFEYFSETQRNKGNFPGRFSGRQFSNSRSEMNVSTLELGDSALYLCASFNSGPSYNEQFFGPGTRLTVL.

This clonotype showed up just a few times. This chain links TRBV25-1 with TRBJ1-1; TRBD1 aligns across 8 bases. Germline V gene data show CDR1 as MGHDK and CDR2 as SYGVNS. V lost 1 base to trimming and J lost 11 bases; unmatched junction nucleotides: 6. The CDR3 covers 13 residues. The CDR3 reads CASSEFQGAGAFF. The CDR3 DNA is TGTGCCAGCAGTGAATTCCAGGGGGCGGGCGCTTTCTTT.

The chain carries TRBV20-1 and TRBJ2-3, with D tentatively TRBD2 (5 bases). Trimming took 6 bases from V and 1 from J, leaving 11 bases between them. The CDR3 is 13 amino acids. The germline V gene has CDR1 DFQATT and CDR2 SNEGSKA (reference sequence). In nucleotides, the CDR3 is TGCAGTGCCCCACCCGGGGGCACAGATACGCAGTATTTT. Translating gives CSAPPGGTDTQYF.

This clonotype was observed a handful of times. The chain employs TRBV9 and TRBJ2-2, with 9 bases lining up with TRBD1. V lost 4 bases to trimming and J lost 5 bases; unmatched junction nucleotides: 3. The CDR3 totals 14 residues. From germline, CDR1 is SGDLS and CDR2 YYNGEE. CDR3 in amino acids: CASSPQGATGELFF. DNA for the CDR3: TGTGCCAGCAGCCCACAGGGGGCTACCGGGGAGCTGTTTTTT.

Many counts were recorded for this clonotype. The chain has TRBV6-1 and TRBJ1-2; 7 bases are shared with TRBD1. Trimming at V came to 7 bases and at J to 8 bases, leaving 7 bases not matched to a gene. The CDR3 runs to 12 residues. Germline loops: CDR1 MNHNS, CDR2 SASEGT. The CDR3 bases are TGTGCCAGCAACCAAAACAGGGGAGGCTACACCTTC. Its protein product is CASNQNRGGYTF.

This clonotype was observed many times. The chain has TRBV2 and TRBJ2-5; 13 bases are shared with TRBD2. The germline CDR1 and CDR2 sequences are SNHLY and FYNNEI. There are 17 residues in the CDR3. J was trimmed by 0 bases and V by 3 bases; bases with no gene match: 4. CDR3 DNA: TGTGCCAGCAGTGAGCCGGGGACTAGCGGGGACCAAGAGACCCAGTACTTC. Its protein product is CASSEPGTSGDQETQYF.

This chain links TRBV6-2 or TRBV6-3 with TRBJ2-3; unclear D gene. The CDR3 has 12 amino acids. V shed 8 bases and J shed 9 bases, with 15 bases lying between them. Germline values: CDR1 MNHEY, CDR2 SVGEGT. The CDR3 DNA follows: TGTGCCAGCTCCCCGGTGCCTACAACGCAGTATTTT. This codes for CASSPVPTTQYF.

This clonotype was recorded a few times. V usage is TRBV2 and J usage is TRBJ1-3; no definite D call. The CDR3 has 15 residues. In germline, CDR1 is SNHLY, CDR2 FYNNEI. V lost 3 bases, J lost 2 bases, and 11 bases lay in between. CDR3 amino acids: CASSDDLAPGNTIYF. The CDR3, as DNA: TGTGCCAGCAGTGACGACTTAGCCCCTGGAAACACCATATATTTT.

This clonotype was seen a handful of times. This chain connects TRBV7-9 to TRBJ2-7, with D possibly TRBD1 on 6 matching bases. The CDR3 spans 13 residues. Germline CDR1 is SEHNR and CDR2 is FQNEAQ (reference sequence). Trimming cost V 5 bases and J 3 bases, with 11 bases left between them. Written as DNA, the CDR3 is TGTGCCAGCAGCCATTCAGGGGTCTACGAGCAGTACTTC. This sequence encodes CASSHSGVYEQYF. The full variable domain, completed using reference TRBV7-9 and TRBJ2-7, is DTGVSQNPRHKITKRGQNVTFRCDPISEHNRLYWYRQTLGQGPEFLTYFQNEAQLEKSRLLSDRFSAERPKGSFSTLEIQRTEQGDSAMYLCASSHSGVYEQYFGPGTRLTVT.

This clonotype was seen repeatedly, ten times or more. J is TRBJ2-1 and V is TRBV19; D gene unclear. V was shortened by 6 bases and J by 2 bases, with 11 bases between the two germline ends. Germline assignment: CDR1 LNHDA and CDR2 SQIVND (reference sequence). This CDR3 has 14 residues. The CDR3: CASRLRWPYNEQFF. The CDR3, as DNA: TGTGCCAGTAGGCTCCGTTGGCCCTACAATGAGCAGTTCTTC.

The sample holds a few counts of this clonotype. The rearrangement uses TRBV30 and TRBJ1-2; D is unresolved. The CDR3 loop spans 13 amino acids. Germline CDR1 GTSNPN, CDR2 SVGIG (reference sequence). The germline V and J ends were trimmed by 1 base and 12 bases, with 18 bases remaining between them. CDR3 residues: CAWSGLNMGSNTF. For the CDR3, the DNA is TGTGCCTGGAGTGGGCTTAATATGGGGAGTAACACCTTC.

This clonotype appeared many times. Here the CDR3 reads CASSVQGGASYEQYF. The CDR3 DNA reads TGTGCCAGCAGCGTACAGGGGGGCGCCTCCTACGAGCAGTACTTC. The chain couples TRBV9 to TRBJ2-7; D perhaps matches TRBD1 (7 bases). Germline CDR1 SGDLS, CDR2 YYNGEE. This CDR3 is 15 amino acids long. The V end lost 1 base, the J end lost 0 bases, and 11 bases lay between the germline ends.

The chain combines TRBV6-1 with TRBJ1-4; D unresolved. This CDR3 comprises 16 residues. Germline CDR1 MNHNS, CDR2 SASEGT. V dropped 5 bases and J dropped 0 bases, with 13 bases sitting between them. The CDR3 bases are TGTGCCAGCAGTCGGGGATTAGTTGCAACTAATGAAAAACTGTTTTTT. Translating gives CASSRGLVATNEKLFF.

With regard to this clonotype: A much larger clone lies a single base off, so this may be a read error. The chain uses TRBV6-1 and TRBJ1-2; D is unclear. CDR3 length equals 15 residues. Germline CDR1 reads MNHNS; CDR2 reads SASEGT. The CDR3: CVSSNLGGANYGYTF. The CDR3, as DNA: TGTGTCAGCAGTAACCTGGGCGGAGCTAACTATGGCTACACCTTC.

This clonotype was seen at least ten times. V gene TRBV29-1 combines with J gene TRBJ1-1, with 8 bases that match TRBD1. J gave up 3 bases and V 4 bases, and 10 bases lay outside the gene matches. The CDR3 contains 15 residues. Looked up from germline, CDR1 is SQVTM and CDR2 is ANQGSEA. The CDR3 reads CSVGGAGGLYTEAFF. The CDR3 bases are TGCAGCGTTGGGGGGGCAGGGGGCCTCTACACTGAAGCTTTCTTT.

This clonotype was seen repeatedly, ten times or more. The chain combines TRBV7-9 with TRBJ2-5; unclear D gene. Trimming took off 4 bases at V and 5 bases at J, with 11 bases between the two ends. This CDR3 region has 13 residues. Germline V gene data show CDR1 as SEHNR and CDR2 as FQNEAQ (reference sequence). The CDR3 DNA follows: TGTGCCAGCAGCTCGACTCCCGGGGAGACCCAGTACTTC. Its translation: CASSSTPGETQYF.

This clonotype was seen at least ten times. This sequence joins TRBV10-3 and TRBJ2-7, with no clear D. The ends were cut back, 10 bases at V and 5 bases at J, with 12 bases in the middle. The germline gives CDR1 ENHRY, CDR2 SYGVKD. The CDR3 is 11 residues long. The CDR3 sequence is CATALNDEQYF. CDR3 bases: TGTGCCACCGCACTAAACGACGAGCAGTACTTC.

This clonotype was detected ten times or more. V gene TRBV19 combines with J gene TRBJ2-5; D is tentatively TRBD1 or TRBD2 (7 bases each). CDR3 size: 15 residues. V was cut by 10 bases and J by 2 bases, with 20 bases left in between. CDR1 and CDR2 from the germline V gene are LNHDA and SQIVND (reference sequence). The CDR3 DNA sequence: TGTGCCACCCAGAGGGAGGGGGCATCACAAGAGACCCAGTACTTC. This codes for CATQREGASQETQYF.

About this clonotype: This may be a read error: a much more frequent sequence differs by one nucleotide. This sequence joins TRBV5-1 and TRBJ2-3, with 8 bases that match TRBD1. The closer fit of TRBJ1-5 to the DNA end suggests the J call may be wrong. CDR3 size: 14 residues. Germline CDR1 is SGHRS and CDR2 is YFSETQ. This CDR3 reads CASTNGQGGDTQHF. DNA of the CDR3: TGCGCCAGCACTAACGGACAGGGAGGAGATACGCAGCATTTT.

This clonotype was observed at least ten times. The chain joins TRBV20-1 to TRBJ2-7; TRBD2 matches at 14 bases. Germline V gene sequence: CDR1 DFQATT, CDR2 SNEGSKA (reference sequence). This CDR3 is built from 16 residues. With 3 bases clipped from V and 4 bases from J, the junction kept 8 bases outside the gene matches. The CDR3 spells CSASGEGTSGRYEQYF. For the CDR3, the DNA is TGCAGTGCTAGTGGGGAGGGGACTAGCGGGAGATACGAGCAGTACTTC.

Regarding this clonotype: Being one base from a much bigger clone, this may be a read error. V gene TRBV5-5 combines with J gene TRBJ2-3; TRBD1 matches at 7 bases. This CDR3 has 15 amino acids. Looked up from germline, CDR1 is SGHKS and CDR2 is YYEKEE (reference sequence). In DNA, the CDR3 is TGTACCAGCGTCGTTAGAGACAGGGGCACAGATACGCAGTATTTT. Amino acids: CTSVVRDRGTDTQYF.

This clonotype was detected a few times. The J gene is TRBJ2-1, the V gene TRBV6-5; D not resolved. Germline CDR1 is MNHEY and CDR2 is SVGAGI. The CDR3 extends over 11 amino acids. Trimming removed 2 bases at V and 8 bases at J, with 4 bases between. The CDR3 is CASSYVDEQFF. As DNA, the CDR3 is TGTGCCAGCAGTTACGTGGATGAGCAGTTCTTC.

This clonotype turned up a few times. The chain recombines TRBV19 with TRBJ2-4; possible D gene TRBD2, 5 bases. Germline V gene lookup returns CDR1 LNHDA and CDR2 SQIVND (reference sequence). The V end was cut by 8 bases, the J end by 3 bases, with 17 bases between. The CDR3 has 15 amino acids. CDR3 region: CASGPGWRDKNIQYF. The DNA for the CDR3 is TGTGCCAGTGGCCCGGGGTGGAGAGACAAAAACATTCAGTACTTC.

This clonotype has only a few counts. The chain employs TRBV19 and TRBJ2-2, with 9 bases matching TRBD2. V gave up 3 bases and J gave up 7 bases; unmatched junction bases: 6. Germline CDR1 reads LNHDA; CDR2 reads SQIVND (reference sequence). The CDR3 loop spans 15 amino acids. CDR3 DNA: TGTGCCAGTAGTATTTTGGGACTAGCTGTCGGGGAGCTGTTTTTT. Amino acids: CASSILGLAVGELFF.